This T cell receptor (beta chain) was retrieved from a study of blood T cell repertoires in COVID-19. Study-level information: T cells, B-cell-depleted T cells, or PBMCs supplied cDNA or gDNA.

This CDR3 is built from 12 residues. Germline V gene sequence: CDR1 GTSNPN, CDR2 SVGIG (reference sequence). V was clipped by 0 bases and J by 10 bases, with 12 bases between them. Some clones are missing from TCRdb's copy, which holds only in-frame ones; the method was immunoSEQ multiplex PCR. The data show about 360,000 clones, about 89% seen once. The rearrangement joins TRBV30 to TRBJ1-1, with D possibly matching TRBD1 (5 bases). Sequencing used PBMCs or T cells enriched from blood (not recorded which). This sequence was found in a man aged 35 to 55 in a cohort exposed to, infected with or recovered from COVID-19 (not recorded which). CDR3 residues: CAWSVSGEGAFF. Here the CDR3 DNA reads TGTGCCTGGAGTGTTTCGGGGGAAGGAGCTTTCTTT.